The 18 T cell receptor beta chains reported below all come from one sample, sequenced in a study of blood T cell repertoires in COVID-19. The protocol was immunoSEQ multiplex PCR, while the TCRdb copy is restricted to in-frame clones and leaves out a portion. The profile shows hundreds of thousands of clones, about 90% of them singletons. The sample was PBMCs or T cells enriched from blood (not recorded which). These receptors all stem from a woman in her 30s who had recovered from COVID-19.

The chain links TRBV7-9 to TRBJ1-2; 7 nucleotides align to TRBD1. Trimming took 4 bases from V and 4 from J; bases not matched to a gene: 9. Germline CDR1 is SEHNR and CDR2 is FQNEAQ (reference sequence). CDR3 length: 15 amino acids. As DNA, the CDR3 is TGTGCCAGCAGCTCCGGGACAGAGTATGCCTATGGCTACACCTTC. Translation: CASSSGTEYAYGYTF.

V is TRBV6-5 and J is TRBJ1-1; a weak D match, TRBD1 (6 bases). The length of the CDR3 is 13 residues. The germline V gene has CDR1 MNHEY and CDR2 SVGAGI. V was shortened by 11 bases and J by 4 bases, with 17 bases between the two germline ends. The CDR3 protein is CASRGGGGTEAFF. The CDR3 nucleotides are TGTGCCTCCCGCGGGGGAGGGGGCACTGAAGCTTTCTTT.

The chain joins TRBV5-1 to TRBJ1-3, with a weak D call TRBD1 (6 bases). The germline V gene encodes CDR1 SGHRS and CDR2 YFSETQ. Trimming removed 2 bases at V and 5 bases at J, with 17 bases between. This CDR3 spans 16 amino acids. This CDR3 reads CASSFPGHPGRNTIYF. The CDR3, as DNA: TGCGCCAGCAGCTTTCCGGGACACCCGGGGAGAAACACCATATATTTT.

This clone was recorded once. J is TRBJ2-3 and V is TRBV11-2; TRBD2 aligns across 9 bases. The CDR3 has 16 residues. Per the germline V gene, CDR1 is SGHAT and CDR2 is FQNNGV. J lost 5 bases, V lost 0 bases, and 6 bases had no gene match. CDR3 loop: CASSLDRREGLDTQYF. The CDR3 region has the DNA TGTGCCAGCAGCTTAGATCGGCGGGAGGGACTAGATACGCAGTATTTT.

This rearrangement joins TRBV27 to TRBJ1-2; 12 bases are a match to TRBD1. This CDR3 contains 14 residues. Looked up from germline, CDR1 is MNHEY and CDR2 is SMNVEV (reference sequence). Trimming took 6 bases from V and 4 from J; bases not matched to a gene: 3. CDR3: CASRRGQGAYGYTF. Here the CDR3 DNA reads TGTGCCAGCAGGAGGGGACAGGGGGCCTATGGCTACACCTTC.

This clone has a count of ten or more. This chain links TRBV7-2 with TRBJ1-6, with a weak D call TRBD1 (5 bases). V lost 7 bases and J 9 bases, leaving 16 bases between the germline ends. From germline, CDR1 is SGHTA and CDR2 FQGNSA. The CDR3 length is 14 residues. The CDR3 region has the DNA TGTGCCAGCACCCAACAGGCAGGTCGTTCACCCCTCCACTTT. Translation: CASTQQAGRSPLHF.

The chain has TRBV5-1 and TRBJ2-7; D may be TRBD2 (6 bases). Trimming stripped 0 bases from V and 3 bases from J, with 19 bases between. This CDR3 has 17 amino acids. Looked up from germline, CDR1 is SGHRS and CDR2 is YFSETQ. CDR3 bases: TGCGCCAGCAGCTTGGGTTCCTTGGGACTCAACCACTACGAGCAGTACTTC. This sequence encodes CASSLGSLGLNHYEQYF.

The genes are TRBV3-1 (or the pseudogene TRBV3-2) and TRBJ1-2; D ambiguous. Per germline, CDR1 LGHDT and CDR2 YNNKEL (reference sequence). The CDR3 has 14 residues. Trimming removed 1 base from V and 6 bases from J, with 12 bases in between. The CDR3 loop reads CASSQGTSPDGYTF. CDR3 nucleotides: TGTGCCAGCAGCCAAGGTACTTCCCCGGATGGCTACACCTTC.

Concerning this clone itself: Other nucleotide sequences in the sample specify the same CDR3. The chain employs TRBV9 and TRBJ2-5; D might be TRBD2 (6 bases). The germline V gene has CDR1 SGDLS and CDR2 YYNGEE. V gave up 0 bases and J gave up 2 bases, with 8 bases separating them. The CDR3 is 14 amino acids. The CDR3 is CASSVGGGQETQYF. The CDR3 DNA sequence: TGTGCCAGCAGCGTAGGAGGAGGGCAAGAGACCCAGTACTTC.

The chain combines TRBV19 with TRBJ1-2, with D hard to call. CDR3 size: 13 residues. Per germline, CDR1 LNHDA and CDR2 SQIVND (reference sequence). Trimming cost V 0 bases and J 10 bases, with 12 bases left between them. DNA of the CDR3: TGTGCCAGTAGTATAGATCAGGCCTACGACTACACCTTC. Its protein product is CASSIDQAYDYTF.

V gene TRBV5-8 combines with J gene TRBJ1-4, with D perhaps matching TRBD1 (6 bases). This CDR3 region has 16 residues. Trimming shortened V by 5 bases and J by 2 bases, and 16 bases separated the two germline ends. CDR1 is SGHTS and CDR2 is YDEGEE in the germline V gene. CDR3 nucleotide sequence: TGTGCCAGCAGTTCAGGGGCAATAGCCACTAATGAAAAACTGTTTTTT. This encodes CASSSGAIATNEKLFF.

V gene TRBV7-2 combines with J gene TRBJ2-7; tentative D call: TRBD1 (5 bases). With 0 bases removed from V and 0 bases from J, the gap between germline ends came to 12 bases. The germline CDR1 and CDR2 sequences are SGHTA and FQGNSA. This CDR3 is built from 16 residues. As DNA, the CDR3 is TGTGCCAGCAGCTTAGCCAGGGAACAACCCTCCTACGAGCAGTACTTC. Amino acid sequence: CASSLAREQPSYEQYF.

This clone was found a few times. CDR3 amino acids: CASSSISGQGPEKLFF. In DNA, the CDR3 is TGTGCCAGCAGTTCGATCTCGGGACAGGGGCCTGAAAAACTGTTTTTT. The V gene is TRBV27, the J gene TRBJ1-4; 10 nucleotides match TRBD1. From germline, CDR1 is MNHEY and CDR2 SMNVEV (reference sequence). After removal of 4 bases from V and 7 bases from J, the junction contained 9 bases not matched to a gene. This CDR3 contains 16 residues.

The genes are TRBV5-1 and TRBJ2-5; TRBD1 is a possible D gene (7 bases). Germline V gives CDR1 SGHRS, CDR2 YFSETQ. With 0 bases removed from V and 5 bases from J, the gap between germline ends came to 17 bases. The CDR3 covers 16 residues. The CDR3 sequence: CASSLGRGPGGETQYF. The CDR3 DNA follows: TGCGCCAGCAGCTTGGGGAGGGGGCCCGGAGGGGAGACCCAGTACTTC.

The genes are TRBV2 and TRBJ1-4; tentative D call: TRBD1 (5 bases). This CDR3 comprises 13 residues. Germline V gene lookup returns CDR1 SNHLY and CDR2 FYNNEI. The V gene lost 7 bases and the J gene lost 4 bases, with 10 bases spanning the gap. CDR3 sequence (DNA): TGTGCCAGCACCCCGACAGATAATGAAAAACTGTTTTTT. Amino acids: CASTPTDNEKLFF.

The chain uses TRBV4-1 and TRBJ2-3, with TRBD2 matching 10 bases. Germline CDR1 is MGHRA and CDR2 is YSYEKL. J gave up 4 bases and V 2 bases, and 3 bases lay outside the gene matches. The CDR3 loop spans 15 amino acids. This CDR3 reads CASSQLLAGADTQYF. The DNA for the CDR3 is TGCGCCAGCAGCCAACTCCTAGCGGGGGCAGATACGCAGTATTTT.

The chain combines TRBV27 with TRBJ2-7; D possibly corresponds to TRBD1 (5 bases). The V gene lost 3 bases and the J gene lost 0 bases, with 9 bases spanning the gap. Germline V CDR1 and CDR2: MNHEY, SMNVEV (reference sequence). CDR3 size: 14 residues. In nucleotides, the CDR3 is TGTGCCAGCAGTTTGGCAGGGCTCTCCTACGAGCAGTACTTC. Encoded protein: CASSLAGLSYEQYF.

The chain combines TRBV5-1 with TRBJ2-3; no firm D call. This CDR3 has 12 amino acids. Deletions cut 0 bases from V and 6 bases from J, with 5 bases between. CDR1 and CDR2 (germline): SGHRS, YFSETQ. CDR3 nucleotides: TGCGCCAGCAGCTTGGATCTCGATACGCAGTATTTT. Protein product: CASSLDLDTQYF. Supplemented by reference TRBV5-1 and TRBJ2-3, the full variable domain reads KAGVTQTPRYLIKTRGQQVTLSCSPISGHRSVSWYQQTPGQGLQFLFEYFSETQRNKGNFPGRFSGRQFSNSRSEMNVSTLELGDSALYLCASSLDLDTQYFGPGTRLTVL.